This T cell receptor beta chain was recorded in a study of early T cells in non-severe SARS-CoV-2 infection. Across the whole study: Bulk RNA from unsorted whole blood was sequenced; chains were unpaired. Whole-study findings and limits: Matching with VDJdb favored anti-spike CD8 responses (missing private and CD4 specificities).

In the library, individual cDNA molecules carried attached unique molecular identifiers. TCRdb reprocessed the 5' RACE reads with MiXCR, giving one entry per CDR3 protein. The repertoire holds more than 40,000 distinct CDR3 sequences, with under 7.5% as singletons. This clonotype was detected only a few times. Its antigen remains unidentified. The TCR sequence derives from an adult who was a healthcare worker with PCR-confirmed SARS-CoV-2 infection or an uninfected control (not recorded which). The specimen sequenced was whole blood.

The CDR3 DNA sequence: TGCAGCGCGAGACTGACATCGGGCAATGAGCAGTTCTTC. It yields the protein CSARLTSGNEQFF. This chain joins TRBV29-1 and TRBJ2-1; D is ambiguous. V lost 7 bases and J 6 bases, leaving 16 bases between the germline ends. Looked up from germline, CDR1 is SQVTM and CDR2 is ANQGSEA. This CDR3 region has 13 residues.